This entry lists 11 T cell receptor beta chains sequenced from one sample in a study of shared clonotypes between healthy human individuals. Libraries were prepared by immunoSEQ multiplex PCR; TCRdb keeps only in-frame clonotypes and omits some of them. The sample has 2 million to 3 million clones; roughly 93% are singletons. The sequencing sample was made of naive CD4+ T cells from PBMCs. Subset in this sample: CD45RA+ positively selected. The receptors shown here come from a man between 18 and 35 years old in good health. Some clones in this sample may be carry-over from other donors' samples.

The chain couples TRBV11-2 to TRBJ2-5; 9 nucleotides line up with TRBD1. CDR1 SGHAT and CDR2 FQNNGV come from the germline V gene. The CDR3 consists of 13 residues. The trim removed 5 bases at V and 5 bases at J, leaving 3 bases unmatched. The CDR3 DNA reads TGTGCCAGCAGCACAGGGGGCGCCGAGACCCAGTACTTC. Translation: CASSTGGAETQYF.

The CDR3 spells CASSQLGGQQFF. The CDR3 DNA reads as TGTGCCAGCAGTCAACTTGGAGGGCAGCAGTTCTTC. This sequence joins TRBV28 and TRBJ2-1; possible D gene TRBD2, 6 bases. Trimming removed 5 bases from V and 11 bases from J, with 13 bases in between. Germline CDR1 reads MDHEN; CDR2 reads SYDVKM. This CDR3 is 12 amino acids long.

The J gene is TRBJ2-7, the V gene TRBV9; D might be TRBD2 (5 bases). This CDR3 has 14 residues. The germline gives CDR1 SGDLS, CDR2 YYNGEE. The V gene lost 0 bases and the J gene lost 7 bases, with 14 bases spanning the gap. The CDR3: CASSVDLSEREQYF. CDR3 bases: TGTGCCAGCAGCGTAGATTTGTCAGAGCGGGAGCAGTACTTC.

The rearrangement uses TRBV7-9 and TRBJ2-2; TRBD1 agrees at 10 bases. The CDR3 runs 16 residues. J was trimmed by 1 base and V by 1 base; bases with no gene match: 0. In germline, CDR1 is SEHNR, CDR2 FQNEAQ (reference sequence). CDR3 protein: CASSLGDRGNTGELFF. DNA for the CDR3: TGTGCCAGCAGCTTAGGGGACAGGGGGAACACCGGGGAGCTGTTTTTT. Using reference TRBV7-9 and TRBJ2-2 for the parts outside the CDR3, the full variable domain is DTGVSQNPRHKITKRGQNVTFRCDPISEHNRLYWYRQTLGQGPEFLTYFQNEAQLEKSRLLSDRFSAERPKGSFSTLEIQRTEQGDSAMYLCASSLGDRGNTGELFFGEGSRLTVL.

The gene calls are TRBV5-1 and TRBJ1-3; 7 positions agree with TRBD1. The CDR3 runs 14 residues. V shed 2 bases, J shed 3 bases, and the junction held 2 bases outside the gene matches. CDR1 is SGHRS, CDR2 YFSETQ, per germline. In DNA form, the CDR3 reads TGCGCCAGCAGCTTCGGGACAGTTGGAAACACCATATATTTT. Translation: CASSFGTVGNTIYF.

Worth noting for this clone: Different DNA sequences within this sample yield the same CDR3. The chain uses TRBV7-9 and TRBJ2-7; 7 bases match TRBD1. V lost 3 bases, J lost 4 bases, and 6 bases stayed unmatched. This CDR3 contains 14 residues. Germline V gene data show CDR1 as SEHNR and CDR2 as FQNEAQ (reference sequence). The CDR3 region has the DNA TGTGCCAGCAGCTTGGGACAGTCTCCTTACGAGCAGTACTTC. Translating gives CASSLGQSPYEQYF. Full variable domain (outside the CDR3, taken from reference TRBV7-9 and TRBJ2-7): DTGVSQNPRHKITKRGQNVTFRCDPISEHNRLYWYRQTLGQGPEFLTYFQNEAQLEKSRLLSDRFSAERPKGSFSTLEIQRTEQGDSAMYLCASSLGQSPYEQYFGPGTRLTVT.

CDR3 residues: CATGSRGNVGTEAFF. The CDR3 DNA reads TGTGCCACCGGGAGTCGGGGGAATGTGGGCACTGAAGCTTTCTTT. This chain joins TRBV2 and TRBJ1-1; possibly TRBD1 for D (5 bases). V lost 10 bases, J lost 4 bases, and 22 bases lay in between. Germline values: CDR1 SNHLY, CDR2 FYNNEI. The CDR3 extends over 15 amino acids.

V usage is TRBV19 and J usage is TRBJ2-7; 8 nucleotides align to TRBD1. V shed 6 bases and J 3 bases; nucleotides not matched to a gene: 13. The germline gives CDR1 LNHDA, CDR2 SQIVND (reference sequence). This CDR3 spans 16 amino acids. The CDR3 is CASSGGQANHFYEQYF. CDR3 coding DNA: TGTGCCAGTAGCGGGGGACAGGCCAACCATTTCTACGAGCAGTACTTC.

The rearrangement uses TRBV15 and TRBJ2-7; TRBD2 matches at 7 bases. Losses at the gene ends were 0 bases for V and 3 bases for J; bases not matched to a gene: 5. The CDR3 has 15 amino acids. Germline V gives CDR1 LNHNV, CDR2 YYDKDF (reference sequence). The CDR3: CATSRDTSSGYEQYF. The CDR3 DNA reads as TGTGCCACCAGCAGAGACACCTCTAGCGGCTACGAGCAGTACTTC.

Regarding this clone: Other DNA sequences within the sample encode an identical CDR3. The V call is TRBV7-2, the J call TRBJ2-1, with D perhaps TRBD2 (6 bases). This CDR3 is built from 15 residues. The germline V gene has CDR1 SGHTA and CDR2 FQGNSA. Trimming cost V 0 bases and J 4 bases, with 10 bases left between them. DNA of the CDR3: TGTGCCAGCAGCTTAGCGAGTAGCGGATACAATGAGCAGTTCTTC. This translates into CASSLASSGYNEQFF.

The chain employs TRBV6-5 and TRBJ1-3, with TRBD1 matching over 8 bases. CDR1 and CDR2 from the germline V gene are MNHEY and SVGAGI. The V gene end was trimmed by 10 bases and the J gene end by 7 bases; junction bases not matched to a gene: 9. There are 13 residues in the CDR3. CDR3 in amino acids: CATLRTGRNTIYF. The CDR3 DNA reads as TGTGCCACCCTCCGGACAGGGAGGAACACCATATATTTT.